This T cell receptor beta chain was recovered during a study of blood T cell repertoires in COVID-19. Study-wide context: Samples of COVID-19 (acute and convalescent) were obtained from the United States, Italy and Spain.

Sequencing was performed with immunoSEQ multiplex PCR; in TCRdb, only in-frame clones are kept and a portion is missing. In the table there are around 310,000 clones, around 91% of which are singletons. This clone has a single count. Participants were aged roughly 18 to 100 years from around 26 US areas. The CDR3 loop spans 15 amino acids. CDR1 MDHEN and CDR2 SYDVKM come from the germline V gene. Trimming at V came to 2 bases and at J to 5 bases, leaving 8 bases not matched to a gene. The chain has TRBV28 and TRBJ1-1, with 7 bases matching TRBD1. Sequenced input: PBMCs or T cells enriched from blood (not recorded which). This sequence was found in a woman between 40 and 55 years old who had recovered from COVID-19. The CDR3 sequence: CASSLNRGRETEAFF. CDR3 nucleotide sequence: TGTGCCAGCAGTTTAAACAGGGGCCGGGAGACTGAAGCTTTCTTT.